The T cell receptor (beta chain) under discussion was sequenced for a study of PD-1 blockade in classical Hodgkin lymphoma. Trimming removed 5 bases at V and 2 bases at J, with 4 bases between. Germline CDR1 and CDR2: SNHLY and FYNNEI. The CDR3 is made up of 11 amino acids. Profiling relied on immunoSEQ multiplex PCR, and the TCRdb table lists in-frame clones only, not all of them. Of fewer than 65,000 clones listed, more than 75% were seen once; the top ten hold 9% to 10%. In every patient, relapse followed autologous stem cell transplantation, while exposure to brentuximab vedotin differed. Specimen: peripheral blood mononuclear cells (PBMCs), collected at baseline. The clonotype originates from a human donor with classical Hodgkin lymphoma. The rearrangement links TRBV2 to TRBJ2-7; no clear D gene. The CDR3 region is CASSLAYEQYF. The CDR3 nucleotides are TGTGCCAGCAGTCTAGCCTACGAGCAGTACTTC.